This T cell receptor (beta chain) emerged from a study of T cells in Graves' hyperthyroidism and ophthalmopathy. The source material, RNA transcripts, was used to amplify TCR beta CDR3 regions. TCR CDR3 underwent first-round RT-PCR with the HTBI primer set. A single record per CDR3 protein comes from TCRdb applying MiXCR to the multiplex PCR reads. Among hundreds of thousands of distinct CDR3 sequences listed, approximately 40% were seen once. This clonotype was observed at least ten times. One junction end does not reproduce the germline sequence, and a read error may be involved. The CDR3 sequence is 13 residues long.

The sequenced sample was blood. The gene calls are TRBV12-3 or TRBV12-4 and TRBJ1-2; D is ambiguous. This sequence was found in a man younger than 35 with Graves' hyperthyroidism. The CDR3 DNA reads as TGCGCCAGCAGCTTGAGAGGAAACTATGGCTACACCTTC. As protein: CASSLRGNYGYTF.